The rows below give T cell receptor beta chains drawn from one sample of a study of blood T cell repertoires in COVID-19. The protocol was immunoSEQ multiplex PCR, while the TCRdb copy is restricted to in-frame clones and leaves out a portion. The table lists tens of thousands of clones, less than 90% of them singletons. What was sequenced was peripheral blood. The receptor set was obtained from a human donor in a cohort sampled during active COVID-19. Both conserved end residues are part of each CDR3. Fields, in order: D gene, V gene, clone size, J gene, CDR3 DNA, CDR3 protein. D genes are given only for firm matches. The size of a clone is reported for some rows only, either as once, few or many, or as a class for expanded clones.

d_call: TRBD1; v_call: TRBV6-2/TRBV6-3; clone_size: once; j_call: TRBJ2-7; cdr3_nt: TGTGCCAGCAGTCCAAACCGAATGGACAGGGGGCGTGAAGAGCAGTACTTC; cdr3_aa: CASSPNRMDRGREEQYF
d_call: -; v_call: TRBV7-2; clone_size: -; j_call: TRBJ1-4; cdr3_nt: TGTGCCAGCAGCTTAATCAGGCAAAATGAAAAACTGTTTTTT; cdr3_aa: CASSLIRQNEKLFF
d_call: -; v_call: TRBV5-6; clone_size: once; j_call: TRBJ2-1; cdr3_nt: TGTGCCAGCAGCTTCAGCGAGCATGAGCAGTTCTTC; cdr3_aa: CASSFSEHEQFF
d_call: -; v_call: TRBV27; clone_size: few; j_call: TRBJ1-5; cdr3_nt: TGTGCCAGCAGTTTAAGAACAGATGAAGATCCGGCTCATTTT; cdr3_aa: CASSLRTDEDPAHF
d_call: TRBD1; v_call: TRBV4-2; clone_size: -; j_call: TRBJ1-4; cdr3_nt: TGTGCCAGCAGCCAAGTATATAGGACAGGGGGCGTTGATCAGGTGTTTTTT; cdr3_aa: CASSQVYRTGGVDQVFF
d_call: TRBD1; v_call: TRBV11-3; clone_size: -; j_call: TRBJ1-6; cdr3_nt: TGTGCCAGCAGGTCGGGACAGGGGCGTTCACCCCTCCACTTT; cdr3_aa: CASRSGQGRSPLHF
d_call: -; v_call: TRBV10-3; clone_size: -; j_call: TRBJ1-1; cdr3_nt: TGTGCCATCCGGAACCCCACGGAGGCCACTGAAGCTTTCTTT; cdr3_aa: CAIRNPTEATEAFF
d_call: TRBD2; v_call: TRBV28; clone_size: -; j_call: TRBJ2-4; cdr3_nt: TGTGCCAGCAGCCGTAGACTAGCGGGGAGGGTCAAAAACATTCAGTACTTC; cdr3_aa: CASSRRLAGRVKNIQYF
d_call: -; v_call: TRBV18; clone_size: -; j_call: TRBJ2-1; cdr3_nt: TGTGCCAGCTCACCGGAAGGCAGGGGCGATCTCAATGAGCAGTTCTTC; cdr3_aa: CASSPEGRGDLNEQFF
d_call: -; v_call: TRBV21-1; clone_size: -; j_call: TRBJ2-1; cdr3_nt: TGTGCCAGCAGCAAAGCCGCGCGGGGGTTATACAATGAGCAGTTCTTC; cdr3_aa: CASSKAARGLYNEQFF
d_call: -; v_call: TRBV5-5; clone_size: -; j_call: TRBJ2-3; cdr3_nt: TGTGCCAGCAGCTTGCCCCGGGCAGATACGCAGTATTTT; cdr3_aa: CASSLPRADTQYF
d_call: -; v_call: TRBV19; clone_size: -; j_call: TRBJ1-5; cdr3_nt: TGTGCCAGTAGTTGGGGGCAAGATCAGCCCCAGCATTTT; cdr3_aa: CASSWGQDQPQHF
d_call: -; v_call: TRBV19; clone_size: few; j_call: TRBJ2-2; cdr3_nt: TGTGCCAGTAGTCCCCATGAGGCTCCACCCGGGGAGCTGTTTTTT; cdr3_aa: CASSPHEAPPGELFF
d_call: TRBD2; v_call: TRBV5-4; clone_size: -; j_call: TRBJ2-5; cdr3_nt: TGTGCCAGCAGCTTGGTTGAACGGGGGGACCCTGAACAAGAGACCCAGTACTTC; cdr3_aa: CASSLVERGDPEQETQYF
d_call: -; v_call: TRBV11-2; clone_size: -; j_call: TRBJ2-7; cdr3_nt: TGTGCCAGCAGCTTTCAGGGCATCTCCTACGAGCAGTACTTC; cdr3_aa: CASSFQGISYEQYF
d_call: TRBD1; v_call: TRBV5-1; clone_size: once; j_call: TRBJ2-3; cdr3_nt: TGCGCCAGCAGCCACCAGGGGGCCGCCCCCACAGATACGCAGTATTTT; cdr3_aa: CASSHQGAAPTDTQYF
d_call: TRBD2; v_call: TRBV4-3; clone_size: -; j_call: TRBJ2-5; cdr3_nt: TGCGCCAGCAGCCAAGATTTAAGCGGGGGCGCGAGACTCCAGTACTTC; cdr3_aa: CASSQDLSGGARLQYF
d_call: TRBD1; v_call: TRBV6-5; clone_size: -; j_call: TRBJ1-6; cdr3_nt: TGTGCCAGCAGAGACGACAGGGAAATTTCACCCCTCCACTTT; cdr3_aa: CASRDDREISPLHF
d_call: TRBD2; v_call: TRBV7-2; clone_size: -; j_call: TRBJ2-2; cdr3_nt: TGTGCCAGCAGCCCCTTCCTAGCGGGGGGTCCCACCGGGGAGCTGTTTTTT; cdr3_aa: CASSPFLAGGPTGELFF
d_call: TRBD2; v_call: TRBV6-5; clone_size: -; j_call: TRBJ2-2; cdr3_nt: TGTGCCAGCAGTTACCCACTAGCGGGGGGGACCGGGGAGCTGTTTTTT; cdr3_aa: CASSYPLAGGTGELFF
d_call: TRBD2; v_call: TRBV11-2; clone_size: -; j_call: TRBJ2-2; cdr3_nt: TGTGCCAGCAGCTTAGGACTAGCGGGGGCGAACACCGGGGAGCTGTTTTTT; cdr3_aa: CASSLGLAGANTGELFF
d_call: -; v_call: TRBV6-5; clone_size: -; j_call: TRBJ1-1; cdr3_nt: TGTGCCAGCAGTCACGGGGTTGGGACTGAAGCTTTCTTT; cdr3_aa: CASSHGVGTEAFF
d_call: -; v_call: TRBV7-9; clone_size: few; j_call: TRBJ2-2; cdr3_nt: TGTGCCAGCAGCTTAGTCAGGACGAACACCGGGGAGCTGTTTTTT; cdr3_aa: CASSLVRTNTGELFF
d_call: -; v_call: TRBV14; clone_size: -; j_call: TRBJ2-2; cdr3_nt: TGTGCCAGTTCCGGGACACTGAACACCGGGGAGCTGTTTTTT; cdr3_aa: CASSGTLNTGELFF
d_call: -; v_call: TRBV7-3; clone_size: -; j_call: TRBJ1-1; cdr3_nt: TGTGCCAGCAGCGATTACAGTTTGAACACTGAAGCTTTCTTT; cdr3_aa: CASSDYSLNTEAFF
d_call: -; v_call: TRBV6-2/TRBV6-3; clone_size: once; j_call: TRBJ2-5; cdr3_nt: TGTGCCAGCAGTTCGGACACGCAAGAGACCCAGTACTTC; cdr3_aa: CASSSDTQETQYF
d_call: -; v_call: TRBV18; clone_size: -; j_call: TRBJ1-4; cdr3_nt: TGTGCCAGCTCACCGTCGAATGAAAAACTGTTTTTT; cdr3_aa: CASSPSNEKLFF
d_call: TRBD1; v_call: TRBV7-2; clone_size: -; j_call: TRBJ2-4; cdr3_nt: TGTGCCAGCAGCTTAGAACAGGGGGCGACCAAAAACATTCAGTACTTC; cdr3_aa: CASSLEQGATKNIQYF
d_call: -; v_call: TRBV7-9; clone_size: once; j_call: TRBJ2-5; cdr3_nt: TGTGCCAGCAGCAGGTCGCCCCGGGACTTGGAAGAGACCCAGTACTTC; cdr3_aa: CASSRSPRDLEETQYF